This T cell receptor beta chain was observed in a study of blood T cell repertoires in COVID-19 (dated by TCRdb to about 2020). Regarding the research as a whole: Collaborator samples came from the United States, Italy and Spain and covered acute and convalescent phases of COVID-19. The dataset comprised deeply sampled blood TCRbeta repertoires from subjects exposed to, actively infected with, or recovered from COVID-19. HLA class I and class II types, where available, came from metadata supplied by the sample provider rather than from assay-based typing. Sample metadata almost always included a de-identified subject ID, COVID-19 status, age in years and sex. The repertoires were made available in a free public database intended to serve as a resource for research on the immune response to SARS-CoV-2. The samples were drawn from the first 160 participants of the ongoing ImmuneRACE study and from 1,254 subjects provided by 6 global collaborators. The material from the prospective study consisted of cDNA or gDNA derived from T cells, B-cell-depleted T cells, or PBMCs. What the study reported, not specific to this receptor: The quantity of clinical and demographic metadata differed by source and by participant and was supplied without curation.

V is cut back by 4 bases and J by 4 bases, with 8 bases in the junction unmatched. The CDR3 numbers 16 residues from cysteine through phenylalanine. The entry retains the CDR3 DNA only, 48 bases that are in frame from base 1. The germline V gene sets CDR1 to SGDLS and CDR2 to YYNGEE. Collaborating institutions collected whole blood in K2EDTA tubes following their own protocols. For TCRbeta analysis, collaborator samples were shipped as frozen whole blood, as isolated PBMCs, or as DNA extracted from either sample type. In this sample, this clone turned up a few times. Its antigen is not yet known. Nothing much larger sits one base from this clone, and base qualities are not available. TCRbeta CDR3 regions were amplified from genomic DNA by means of the immunoSEQ Assay, a bias-controlled multiplex PCR. The study's own analysis went as follows. Nucleated cell counts per sample were estimated from amplification of reference gene primers within the assay. To quantify the absolute abundance of each unique TCRbeta CDR3 rearrangement, sequence reads were collapsed and filtered. Productive Simpson clonality was computed per sample as the square root of Simpson's diversity index over productive rearrangements. TCRdb mirrors the immuneACCESS table, restricted to in-frame sequences. Some clones are absent from its copies; in checked studies, under half trace to an unresolved V gene, and the reason for the others is unknown. V and J calls and clone size are copied from that table; D and trimming were computed from the DNA. The table for this sample lists around 180,000 clones; 74% of them were counted only once. In total, the top ten clones hold about 3% of the sample.

This receptor was obtained from an elderly woman with acute or convalescent COVID-19. Sequencing was performed on peripheral blood. Recombination linked TRBV9 to TRBJ2-2; 9 bases in the junction line up with TRBD2. The CDR3 has the sequence CASSLGTSRRTGELFF. The bases are TGTGCCAGCAGCCTCGGGACTAGCAGACGCACCGGGGAGCTGTTTTTT.